Listed here are 32 T cell receptor beta chains from one sample, sequenced in a study of shared clonotypes between healthy human individuals. Clones were sequenced by immunoSEQ multiplex PCR, and TCRdb holds only the in-frame ones, with some missing. The sample carries over 1.5 million clones, 95% to 99% recorded once. The sequencing sample was made of naive CD4+ T cells sorted from blood. As for subset: CD45RA+ positively selected. The source is a man aged 30-40 years in good health.

This rearrangement joins TRBV5-1 to TRBJ2-2; 13 nucleotides match TRBD2. Germline CDR1 SGHRS, CDR2 YFSETQ. The J segment lost 3 bases and the V segment lost 0 bases, leaving 11 bases of the junction unmatched. CDR3 length: 20 residues. For the CDR3, the DNA is TGCGCCAGCAGCTTGGGCCGGACTAGCGGGAGAGGAGGTTACACCGGGGAGCTGTTTTTT. It yields the protein CASSLGRTSGRGGYTGELFF.

The rearrangement uses TRBV6-5 and TRBJ2-5; 11 nucleotides align to TRBD2. Losses at the gene ends were 0 bases for V and 5 bases for J; bases not matched to a gene: 2. CDR1 MNHEY and CDR2 SVGAGI come from the germline V gene. The CDR3 is 15 amino acids. DNA for the CDR3: TGTGCCAGCAGTTACTCCGCTAGCGGGAGGGAGACCCAGTACTTC. Translation: CASSYSASGRETQYF.

The V call is TRBV27, the J call TRBJ2-7; D unresolved. Germline V gene lookup returns CDR1 MNHEY and CDR2 SMNVEV (reference sequence). The CDR3 runs to 13 residues. The V gene lost 3 bases and the J gene lost 9 bases, with 15 bases spanning the gap. CDR3 coding DNA: TGTGCCAGCAGTTTGTCCAACGCCCGATGGCAGTACTTC. Amino acids: CASSLSNARWQYF.

The chain carries TRBV4-3 and TRBJ2-7, with D perhaps matching TRBD1 (7 bases). The germline V and J ends were trimmed by 0 bases and 5 bases, with 14 bases remaining between them. Per germline, CDR1 LGHNA and CDR2 YSLEER. This CDR3 is 15 amino acids long. The CDR3 protein is CASSQEEGATDEQYF. The CDR3, as DNA: TGCGCCAGCAGCCAAGAGGAGGGGGCGACCGACGAGCAGTACTTC.

The chain has TRBV29-1 and TRBJ2-7; D is perhaps TRBD1 or TRBD2 (5 bases each). Germline V gene lookup returns CDR1 SQVTM and CDR2 ANQGSEA. With 7 bases removed from V and 0 bases from J, the gap between germline ends came to 13 bases. There are 13 residues in the CDR3. Here the CDR3 reads CSAAGARSYEQYF. In DNA form, the CDR3 reads TGCAGCGCCGCCGGGGCTCGCTCCTACGAGCAGTACTTC.

The chain employs TRBV7-9 and TRBJ2-2, with a weak D call TRBD2 (5 bases). V shed 5 bases and J shed 0 bases, with 13 bases lying between them. The CDR3 is made up of 16 amino acids. Germline CDR1 and CDR2: SEHNR and FQNEAQ (reference sequence). The CDR3 nucleotides read TGTGCCAGCAGCCGGAACCGGGAAGCGAACACCGGGGAGCTGTTTTTT. As protein: CASSRNREANTGELFF.

Here the CDR3 DNA reads TGTGCCAGCAGTGGGGATGCGGTAAACACTGAAGCTTTCTTT. As protein: CASSGDAVNTEAFF. V gene TRBV6-1 combines with J gene TRBJ1-1; D remains ambiguous. V was clipped by 4 bases and J by 2 bases, with 11 bases between them. Germline-derived CDR1 and CDR2 are MNHNS and SASEGT. This CDR3 has 14 amino acids.

The chain links TRBV18 to TRBJ2-3, with TRBD2 as a possible D gene (5 bases). V was cut by 0 bases and J by 1 base, with 14 bases left in between. The CDR3 is made up of 17 amino acids. CDR1 KGHSH and CDR2 LQKENI come from the germline V gene. CDR3 DNA: TGTGCCAGCTCACCACCGGGTCGCAGCGGAGGCACAGATACGCAGTATTTT. The encoded protein is CASSPPGRSGGTDTQYF.

The rearrangement links TRBV2 to TRBJ1-3, with D unresolved. The CDR3 runs 15 residues. CDR1 is SNHLY and CDR2 is FYNNEI in the germline V gene. V was cut by 6 bases and J by 2 bases, with 14 bases left in between. The CDR3 protein is CASRSGGGTGNTIYF. CDR3 in DNA: TGTGCCAGCAGATCAGGCGGCGGCACTGGAAACACCATATATTTT.

V usage is TRBV7-2 and J usage is TRBJ2-5; D is unresolved. The CDR3 is 15 residues long. V was cut by 5 bases and J by 3 bases, with 16 bases left in between. From germline, CDR1 is SGHTA and CDR2 FQGNSA. The DNA for the CDR3 is TGTGCCAGCAGCCCTGAGGTGGCCCGGAAAGAGACCCAGTACTTC. Translation: CASSPEVARKETQYF.

V is TRBV5-1 and J is TRBJ2-1; 8 positions match TRBD2. Germline CDR1 is SGHRS and CDR2 is YFSETQ. The CDR3 runs 15 residues. V gave up 3 bases and J gave up 3 bases; unmatched junction bases: 5. This CDR3 reads CASSSGLGLYNEQFF. The CDR3 DNA reads TGCGCCAGCAGCTCGGGACTAGGACTCTACAATGAGCAGTTCTTC.

This clone was seen a single time. The rearrangement uses TRBV18 and TRBJ2-3; 11 bases align to TRBD1. V gave up 5 bases and J gave up 3 bases; unmatched junction bases: 7. Germline V gene data show CDR1 as KGHSH and CDR2 as LQKENI. The CDR3 runs to 16 residues. The CDR3 protein is CASSLRTGGKTDTQYF. CDR3 sequence (DNA): TGTGCCAGCTCATTGCGGACAGGGGGCAAAACAGATACGCAGTATTTT.

V and J are TRBV2 and TRBJ2-1, with D perhaps TRBD1 (6 bases). The V and J ends lost 6 bases and 6 bases respectively, with 15 bases between them. Germline V lookup: CDR1 SNHLY, CDR2 FYNNEI. This CDR3 contains 14 residues. CDR3 DNA sequence: TGTGCCAGCAGCCGACAGGACCAAACCAATGAGCAGTTCTTC. This translates into CASSRQDQTNEQFF.

The chain joins TRBV5-1 to TRBJ2-7; tentative D call: TRBD1 (5 bases). V lost 4 bases to trimming and J lost 5 bases, with 16 bases between them. This CDR3 comprises 14 residues. Per the germline V gene, CDR1 is SGHRS and CDR2 is YFSETQ. CDR3 sequence reads: CASSIQGWSDEQYF. CDR3 coding DNA: TGCGCCAGCAGCATCCAGGGTTGGAGTGACGAGCAGTACTTC. The complete variable domain, with remaining parts taken from reference TRBV5-1 and TRBJ2-7, reads KAGVTQTPRYLIKTRGQQVTLSCSPISGHRSVSWYQQTPGQGLQFLFEYFSETQRNKGNFPGRFSGRQFSNSRSEMNVSTLELGDSALYLCASSIQGWSDEQYFGPGTRLTVT.

About this clone itself: Other DNA sequences in this sample translate to the same CDR3. CDR3 sequence: CASSLASGSSYNEQFF. DNA for the CDR3: TGTGCCAGCAGCTTAGCTAGCGGCAGCTCCTACAATGAGCAGTTCTTC. This chain links TRBV7-7 with TRBJ2-1; tentatively, D is TRBD2 (6 bases). V lost 0 bases and J lost 0, with 9 bases in between. This CDR3 spans 16 amino acids. Germline loops: CDR1 SSHAT, CDR2 FNYEAQ (reference sequence).

The table lists this clone with a count of one. The V call is TRBV21-1, the J call TRBJ2-2; TRBD2, the D gene given by the table, was not confirmed from the DNA. TRBV21-1 has pseudogene status. CDR3 length equals 18 residues. The CDR3, as DNA: TGTGCCAGCAGCCCGACTAAGACGACTAGCGGAAACACCGGGGAGCTGTTTTTT. It translates to CASSPTKTTSGNTGELFF.

About this clone: The same CDR3 is also encoded by other DNA sequences in this sample. This chain links TRBV9 with TRBJ2-1; TRBD2 agrees at 7 bases. Per the germline V gene, CDR1 is SGDLS and CDR2 is YYNGEE. The CDR3 consists of 15 residues. V lost 0 bases to trimming and J lost 4 bases; unmatched junction nucleotides: 4. The CDR3 bases are TGTGCCAGCAGCGTAGGTTCTAGCGGTTACAATGAGCAGTTCTTC. This gives the protein CASSVGSSGYNEQFF.

The sample holds one count of this clone. Other DNA variants within this sample encode the same CDR3. The gene calls are TRBV5-1 and TRBJ2-2, with D unclear. The CDR3 covers 13 residues. Trimming stripped 0 bases from V and 6 bases from J, with 6 bases between. The germline CDR1 and CDR2 sequences are SGHRS and YFSETQ. The CDR3 coding sequence is TGCGCCAGCAGCTTGGATCGACCCGGGGAGCTGTTTTTT. It yields the protein CASSLDRPGELFF.

The V gene is TRBV7-2, the J gene TRBJ1-1; 9 bases are shared with TRBD1. Losses at the gene ends were 5 bases for V and 5 bases for J; bases not matched to a gene: 6. The length of the CDR3 is 14 residues. From germline, CDR1 is SGHTA and CDR2 FQGNSA. This chain's CDR3 is CASSPDRGRTEAFF. The CDR3 DNA follows: TGTGCCAGCAGCCCAGACAGGGGGAGAACTGAAGCTTTCTTT.

This clone came up once. The rearrangement joins TRBV29-1 to TRBJ1-1; D is perhaps TRBD1 (5 bases). V was pared by 7 bases and J by 3 bases, with 6 bases between. Germline values: CDR1 SQVTM, CDR2 ANQGSEA. This CDR3 has 10 residues. The CDR3 coding sequence is TGCAGCGCGGGGGACACTGAAGCTTTCTTT. This sequence encodes CSAGDTEAFF.

This clone was observed once. The chain recombines TRBV19 with TRBJ2-3; D is undetermined. Germline values: CDR1 LNHDA, CDR2 SQIVND (reference sequence). The CDR3 is made up of 15 amino acids. The germline V and J ends were trimmed by 0 bases and 11 bases, with 18 bases remaining between them. The CDR3 region is CASSIDPSRLRGQYF. CDR3 nucleotide sequence: TGTGCCAGTAGTATAGATCCCAGTAGACTTCGAGGGCAGTATTTT.

The rearrangement joins TRBV7-9 to TRBJ2-5; 14 bases fit TRBD2. Per the germline V gene, CDR1 is SEHNR and CDR2 is FQNEAQ (reference sequence). V lost 6 bases and J lost 5; bases outside the gene matches: 8. CDR3 length: 16 residues. The CDR3 is CASSRGLAGGDETQYF. The DNA for the CDR3 is TGTGCCAGCAGTCGTGGACTAGCGGGAGGCGATGAGACCCAGTACTTC.

The chain combines TRBV6-1 with TRBJ2-7, with D possibly being TRBD1 (5 bases). Germline V CDR1 and CDR2: MNHNS, SASEGT. Trimming shortened V by 2 bases and J by 7 bases, and 15 bases separated the two germline ends. There are 14 residues in the CDR3. CDR3 nucleotide sequence: TGTGCCAGCAGTGAAAGATGGGCAGGGCTGGAGCAGTACTTC. Encoded protein: CASSERWAGLEQYF.

The CDR3 coding sequence is TGTGCCAGCCGGCAGGGTTACTCTGGGGCCAACGTCCTGACTTTC. It codes for CASRQGYSGANVLTF. The chain is built from TRBV7-9 and TRBJ2-6, with D perhaps matching TRBD1 (5 bases). The CDR3 runs to 15 residues. Trimming pared 8 bases from V and 0 bases from J, leaving 11 bases between. Germline assignment: CDR1 SEHNR and CDR2 FQNEAQ (reference sequence).

The V call is TRBV19, the J call TRBJ2-1, with 12 nucleotides matching TRBD2. The V gene end was trimmed by 7 bases and the J gene end by 10 bases; junction bases not matched to a gene: 17. This CDR3 spans 17 amino acids. The germline CDR1 and CDR2 sequences are LNHDA and SQIVND (reference sequence). The CDR3 DNA reads TGTGCCAGTACCGACCGACTAGCGGGAGTTGGGCGTAGGGAGCAGTTCTTC. Protein product: CASTDRLAGVGRREQFF.

The genes are TRBV18 and TRBJ1-1; the D gene is possibly TRBD1 (6 bases). CDR1 is KGHSH and CDR2 is LQKENI in the germline V gene. V was trimmed by 3 bases and J by 5 bases, leaving 19 bases between them. The CDR3 spans 16 residues. The CDR3 sequence: CASSPLGPGAFTEAFF. CDR3 bases: TGTGCCAGCTCACCCCTGGGCCCGGGGGCTTTTACTGAAGCTTTCTTT.

The chain combines TRBV15 with TRBJ1-5; D not resolved. CDR3 length equals 14 residues. Per the germline V gene, CDR1 is LNHNV and CDR2 is YYDKDF (reference sequence). V was pared by 1 base and J by 3 bases, with 7 bases between. The chain's CDR3 is CATSRGTVNQPQHF. The CDR3 DNA follows: TGTGCCACCAGCAGAGGGACTGTCAATCAGCCCCAGCATTTT.

J is TRBJ2-7 and V is TRBV7-9; 7 nucleotides line up with TRBD2. Germline V lookup: CDR1 SEHNR, CDR2 FQNEAQ (reference sequence). The junction had 11 bases not matched to a gene; V was cut back by 3 bases and J by 6 bases. This CDR3 has 15 amino acids. The CDR3 DNA is TGTGCCAGCAGCTTGTGGCGGGAGCCCGTTCGCGAGCAGTACTTC. This translates into CASSLWREPVREQYF. The variable domain in full, with the rest retrieved from reference TRBV7-9 and TRBJ2-7, is DTGVSQNPRHKITKRGQNVTFRCDPISEHNRLYWYRQTLGQGPEFLTYFQNEAQLEKSRLLSDRFSAERPKGSFSTLEIQRTEQGDSAMYLCASSLWREPVREQYFGPGTRLTVT.

This chain links TRBV2 with TRBJ2-7; a weak D match, TRBD2 (5 bases). The CDR3 is 13 amino acids. V gave up 6 bases and J gave up 2 bases, with 11 bases separating them. Per germline, CDR1 SNHLY and CDR2 FYNNEI. This CDR3 reads CASSFSGAYEQYF. In nucleotides, the CDR3 is TGTGCCAGCAGCTTTTCCGGGGCCTACGAGCAGTACTTC.

V usage is TRBV29-1 and J usage is TRBJ2-5; possible D gene TRBD1, 6 bases. The length of the CDR3 is 13 residues. Germline-derived CDR1 and CDR2 are SQVTM and ANQGSEA. With 7 bases removed from V and 3 bases from J, the gap between germline ends came to 15 bases. DNA for the CDR3: TGCAGCGCGACAGGAGCGGCTAAAGAGACCCAGTACTTC. Protein: CSATGAAKETQYF.

The chain employs TRBV7-8 and TRBJ2-7, with 12 nucleotides matching TRBD2. Germline V gene lookup returns CDR1 SGHVS and CDR2 FQNEAQ. Germline trimming cut 4 bases from V and 1 base from J; bases unmatched to any gene: 8. The CDR3 is 17 residues long. The CDR3 nucleotides are TGTGCCAGCAGCTGGTCTAGCGGGAGGGCCATTTCCTACGAGCAGTACTTC. This codes for CASSWSSGRAISYEQYF. The full variable domain, completed using reference TRBV7-8 and TRBJ2-7, is GAGVSQSPRYKVAKRGQDVALRCDPISGHVSLFWYQQALGQGPEFLTYFQNEAQLDKSGLPSDRFFAERPEGSVSTLKIQRTQQEDSAVYLCASSWSSGRAISYEQYFGPGTRLTVT.

This chain joins TRBV29-1 and TRBJ1-5; D possibly corresponds to TRBD1 (5 bases). Germline CDR1 reads SQVTM; CDR2 reads ANQGSEA. This CDR3 has 17 amino acids. Trimming took off 6 bases at V and 0 bases at J, with 21 bases between the two ends. Here the CDR3 reads CSVSTPFGGDSNQPQHF. The DNA for the CDR3 is TGCAGCGTCTCAACCCCTTTCGGAGGGGATAGCAATCAGCCCCAGCATTTT.